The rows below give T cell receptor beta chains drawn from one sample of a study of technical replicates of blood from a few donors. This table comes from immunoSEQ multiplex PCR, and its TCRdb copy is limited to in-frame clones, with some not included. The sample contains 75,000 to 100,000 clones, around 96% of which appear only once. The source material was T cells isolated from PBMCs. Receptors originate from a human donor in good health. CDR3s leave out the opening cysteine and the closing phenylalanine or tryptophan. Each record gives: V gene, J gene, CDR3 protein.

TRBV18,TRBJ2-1,ASSPLGGLREQF
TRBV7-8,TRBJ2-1,ASSSWGGRGTYNEQF
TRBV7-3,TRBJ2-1,ASSLIATSGYNEQF
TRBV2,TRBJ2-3,ASSVSGSSTDTQY
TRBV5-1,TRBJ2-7,ASSLVRGQAYEQY
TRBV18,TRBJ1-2,ASSQGNGYT
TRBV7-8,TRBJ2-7,ASSPKELANLVEQY
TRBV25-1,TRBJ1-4,ASSGAGGEKLF
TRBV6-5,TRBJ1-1,ASSTGTFTEAF
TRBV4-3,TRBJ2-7,ASSPWDTPSYEQY
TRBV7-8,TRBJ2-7,ASSLRDEQY
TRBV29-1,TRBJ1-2,SVETGTDNYGYT
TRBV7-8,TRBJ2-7,ASSLGRLYSSYEQY
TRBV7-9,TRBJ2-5,ASSLARGIGDETQY
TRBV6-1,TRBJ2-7,ASSVGTGVSYEQY
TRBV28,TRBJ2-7,ASSLQGGSYEQY
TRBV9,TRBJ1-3,ASSVAGTGAVTIY
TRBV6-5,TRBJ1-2,ASSYSGVMNYGYT
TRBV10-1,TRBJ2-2,ASSELGASGVNTGELF
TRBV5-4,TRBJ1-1,ASSLGGEGTEAF
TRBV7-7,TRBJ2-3,ASSLVGGSGDTQY
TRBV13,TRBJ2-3,ASSSIWDTQY